The 3 T cell receptor beta chains below were found in one sample sequenced in a study of blood T cells in healthy people across ages. Primed by a sample-barcoded 5' primer and a J-beta primer mix, a second PCR proceeded for about 6 to 11 cycles. TCRdb recomputed calls from the 5' RACE reads with MiXCR, one row per CDR3 protein. The sample records more than 750,000 distinct CDR3 sequences, roughly 29% being singletons. The same specimen was also included in a second study, on T cells of mothers and their children.

The sequencing input was blood. These receptors were obtained from a woman aged 40 to 49 in good health.

The chain is built from TRBV7-6 and TRBJ2-3; 9 positions match TRBD1. Trimming cost V 3 bases and J 5 bases; bases outside gene matches: 6. The CDR3 is made up of 15 amino acids. Looked up from germline, CDR1 is SGHVS and CDR2 is FNYEAQ. In DNA form, the CDR3 reads TGTGCCAGCAGCTTTCAACAGGGGGCTGGAGATACGCAGTATTTT. It is translated as CASSFQQGAGDTQYF. The complete variable domain, with remaining parts taken from reference TRBV7-6 and TRBJ2-3, reads GAGVSQSPRYKVTKRGQDVALRCDPISGHVSLYWYRQALGQGPEFLTYFNYEAQQDKSGLPNDRFSAERPEGSISTLTIQRTEQRDSAMYRCASSFQQGAGDTQYFGPGTRLTVL.

This chain joins TRBV7-2 and TRBJ2-7; TRBD1 might be the D (5 bases). Trimming took 1 base from V and 3 from J, leaving 13 bases between them. The germline V gene encodes CDR1 SGHTA and CDR2 FQGNSA. There are 15 residues in the CDR3. The CDR3 protein is CASSLEGSPYYEQYF. CDR3 DNA sequence: TGTGCCAGCAGCTTAGAGGGGTCGCCCTACTACGAGCAGTACTTC.

This clonotype was counted between two and nine times. In DNA, the CDR3 is TGTGCCAGCAGTTCACTAGCGGGGGATGGGGAGACCCAGTACTTC. It specifies CASSSLAGDGETQYF. The chain carries TRBV7-2 and TRBJ2-5, with 11 bases fitting TRBD2. V lost 6 bases and J lost 5; bases outside the gene matches: 8. Looked up from germline, CDR1 is SGHTA and CDR2 is FQGNSA. This CDR3 has 15 amino acids.